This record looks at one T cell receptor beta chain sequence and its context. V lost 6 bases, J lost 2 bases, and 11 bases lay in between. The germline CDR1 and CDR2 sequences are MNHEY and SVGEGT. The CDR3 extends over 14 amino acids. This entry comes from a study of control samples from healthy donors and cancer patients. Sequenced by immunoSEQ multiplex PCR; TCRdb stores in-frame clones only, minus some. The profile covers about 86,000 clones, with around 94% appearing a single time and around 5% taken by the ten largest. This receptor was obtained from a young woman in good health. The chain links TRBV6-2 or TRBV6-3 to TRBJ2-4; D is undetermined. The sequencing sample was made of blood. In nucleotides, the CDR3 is TGTGCCAGCAGCGACGACATTTCCAAAAACATTCAGTACTTC. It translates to CASSDDISKNIQYF.